The T cell receptor beta chain described here comes from a study of T-cell memory formation after mild COVID-19. For the study at large: Among the donors, TCR clusters were largely specific to each donor. Study-wide results and limits: CD4/CD8 balance held among clones contracting day 15 to 85, and later expanders leaned CD4+. Among CD4+ contracting clones, most were CM and EM, and CD8+ ones EMRA.

cDNA libraries for TCR alpha and TCR beta, carrying sample barcodes and UMIs, came from 5'RACE with constant-segment primers. Using its own MiXCR run on the 5' RACE reads, TCRdb lists one record per CDR3 protein. The profile shows roughly 160,000 distinct CDR3 sequences, 10% to 15% of them singletons. To note about this clonotype: Its antigen is still unknown.

Per germline, CDR1 SGDLS and CDR2 YYNGEE. The CDR3 runs to 17 residues. The V gene lost 4 bases and the J gene lost 9 bases, with 26 bases spanning the gap. The TCR originated in a man aged 18 to 29 who had mild COVID-19 (a few samples of this study predate the infection). Cell type and time point are not known. The V and J genes are TRBV9 and TRBJ2-1; tentatively, D is TRBD1 or TRBD2 (7 bases each). Sequencing input: PBMCs or a T cell subset sorted from them (not recorded which). This CDR3 is CASSPSARGGGVSEQFF. The CDR3 DNA reads as TGTGCCAGCAGCCCCTCTGCCAGGGGGGGAGGGGTAAGTGAGCAGTTCTTC.